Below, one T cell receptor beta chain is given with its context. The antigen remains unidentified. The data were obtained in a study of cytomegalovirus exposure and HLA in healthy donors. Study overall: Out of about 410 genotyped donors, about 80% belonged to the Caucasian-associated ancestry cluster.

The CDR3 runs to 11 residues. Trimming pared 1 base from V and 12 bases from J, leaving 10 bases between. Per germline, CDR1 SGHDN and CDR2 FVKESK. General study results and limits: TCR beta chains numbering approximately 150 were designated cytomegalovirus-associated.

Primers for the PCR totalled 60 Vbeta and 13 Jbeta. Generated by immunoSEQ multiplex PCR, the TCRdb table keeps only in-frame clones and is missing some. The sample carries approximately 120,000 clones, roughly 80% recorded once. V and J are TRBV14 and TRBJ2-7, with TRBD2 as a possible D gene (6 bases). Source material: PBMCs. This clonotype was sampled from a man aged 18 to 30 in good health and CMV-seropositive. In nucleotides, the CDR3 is TGTGCCAGCAGCCAAGGGACTAAGAGGTACTTC. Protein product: CASSQGTKRYF.